This TCR beta chain was found in a study of T-cell reconstitution after alpha-beta-depleted transplantation in children. Findings of the study overall: It was surviving recipient T cells and thymic progenitors that gave some patients high TCRbeta diversity at day 60.

CDR3 size: 18 residues. V was cut by 0 bases and J by 2 bases, with 22 bases left in between. The germline CDR1 and CDR2 sequences are SQVTM and ANQGSEA. Unique molecular identifiers were used in preparing the TCRbeta library. TCRdb re-derived calls from the PCR reads in MiXCR, one entry per CDR3 protein. Seen here are hundreds of thousands of distinct CDR3 sequences, 10% to 15% observed once, and the top ten hold about 2%. By share, this clonotype ranks as medium-sized (0.01 to 0.1%). Its specificity is unknown. The TCR was taken from a male patient under 18 who had a stem cell transplant for acute myeloid leukemia, so the T cells may come from the graft donor. Sequenced material: PBMCs, mostly from graft donor cells, taken 360 days after TCRalphabeta/CD19-depleted stem cell transplant. The chain joins TRBV29-1 to TRBJ2-5; tentatively, D is TRBD2 (6 bases). In DNA form, the CDR3 reads TGCAGCGTTGAAGAACAGCCTGGGACTCCTCTAGGTCAAGAGACCCAGTACTTC. Protein product: CSVEEQPGTPLGQETQYF.